Shown below are 18 T cell receptor beta chains from a single sample sequenced in a study of cytomegalovirus exposure and HLA in healthy donors. The protocol was immunoSEQ multiplex PCR, while the TCRdb copy is restricted to in-frame clones and leaves out a portion. The data contain approximately 160,000 clones, around 88% of them singletons. Specimen: PBMCs. These receptors all stem from a woman younger than 30 in good health and CMV-seronegative.

The chain employs TRBV5-4 and TRBJ2-3; possible D gene TRBD1, 7 bases. V was cut by 3 bases and J by 2 bases, with 13 bases left in between. The length of the CDR3 is 15 residues. Germline V CDR1 and CDR2: SGHNT, YYREEE (reference sequence). The CDR3 here is CASSSAGQHTDTQYF. As DNA, the CDR3 is TGTGCCAGCAGCTCCGCGGGACAGCACACAGATACGCAGTATTTT. Looking up the rest from reference TRBV5-4 and TRBJ2-3 gives the full variable domain: ETGVTQSPTHLIKTRGQQVTLRCSSQSGHNTVSWYQQALGQGPQFIFQYYREEENGRGNFPPRFSGLQFPNYSSELNVNALELDDSALYLCASSSAGQHTDTQYFGPGTRLTVL.

V usage is TRBV5-6 and J usage is TRBJ1-5, with 7 nucleotides matching TRBD1. The CDR3 totals 15 residues. CDR1 is SGHDT, CDR2 YYEEEE, per germline. V lost 0 bases and J lost 2; bases outside the gene matches: 2. The CDR3 here is CASSLGQGGNQPQHF. CDR3 DNA: TGTGCCAGCAGCTTGGGACAGGGAGGCAATCAGCCCCAGCATTTT.

The rearrangement links TRBV5-1 to TRBJ2-7, with 9 bases that match TRBD1. Germline CDR1 reads SGHRS; CDR2 reads YFSETQ. The CDR3 totals 14 residues. Trimming at V came to 3 bases and at J to 3 bases, leaving 4 bases not matched to a gene. The CDR3 DNA reads as TGCGCCAGCAGCTCCGAGGGACAGGGCTACGAGCAGTACTTC. It yields the protein CASSSEGQGYEQYF.

CDR3 protein: CAWSTKSYGYTF. DNA for the CDR3: TGTGCCTGGAGTACTAAATCCTATGGCTACACCTTC. This chain links TRBV30 with TRBJ1-2; D is ambiguous. The CDR3 is made up of 12 amino acids. CDR1 and CDR2 (germline): GTSNPN, SVGIG (reference sequence). With 2 bases removed from V and 4 bases from J, the gap between germline ends came to 8 bases.

The rearrangement uses TRBV4-2 and TRBJ1-1, with D possibly TRBD1 on 5 matching bases. This CDR3 spans 15 amino acids. Trimming shortened V by 1 base and J by 4 bases, and 13 bases separated the two germline ends. Germline loops: CDR1 LGHNA, CDR2 YNFKEQ. CDR3 nucleotides: TGTGCCAGCAGCCAAGTTAACTCCCAGGGCACTGAAGCTTTCTTT. Its protein product is CASSQVNSQGTEAFF.

This rearrangement joins TRBV27 to TRBJ1-1, with D perhaps TRBD1 (6 bases). Per germline, CDR1 MNHEY and CDR2 SMNVEV (reference sequence). V lost 7 bases, J lost 5 bases, and 17 bases lay in between. The CDR3 covers 14 residues. CDR3 DNA: TGTGCCAGCACCACGGGGGGCCAGGGAACTGAAGCTTTCTTT. The encoded protein is CASTTGGQGTEAFF.

This chain links TRBV10-3 with TRBJ1-1; D perhaps matches TRBD1 (5 bases). The CDR3 totals 19 residues. From germline, CDR1 is ENHRY and CDR2 SYGVKD. The V end was cut by 3 bases, the J end by 0 bases, with 23 bases between. CDR3 residues: CAISELWGRVGGMNTEAFF. As DNA, the CDR3 is TGTGCCATCAGTGAACTTTGGGGCAGGGTGGGCGGTATGAACACTGAAGCTTTCTTT.

The J gene is TRBJ1-2, the V gene TRBV7-6; the D gene is possibly TRBD1 (5 bases). The CDR3 is made up of 16 amino acids. Germline CDR1 reads SGHVS; CDR2 reads FNYEAQ. Trimming stripped 5 bases from V and 1 base from J, with 17 bases between. CDR3 in DNA: TGTGCCAGCAGCGAGGGGAGGGGCCCAGTTAACTATGGCTACACCTTC. Amino acid sequence: CASSEGRGPVNYGYTF.

Worth noting for this clone: Other DNA sequences in the same sample also yield this CDR3. V and J are TRBV14 and TRBJ2-7; D remains unclear. The length of the CDR3 is 13 residues. Germline CDR1 and CDR2: SGHDN and FVKESK. The ends were cut back, 1 base at V and 2 bases at J, with 6 bases in the middle. CDR3 sequence reads: CASSQGLTYEQYF. CDR3 DNA: TGTGCCAGCAGCCAAGGCCTAACCTACGAGCAGTACTTC.

The chain couples TRBV11-3 to TRBJ1-2, with a tentative D call TRBD1 (5 bases). The V end was cut by 7 bases, the J end by 4 bases, with 16 bases between. The germline gives CDR1 SGHNT, CDR2 YENEEA. This CDR3 comprises 14 residues. CDR3 nucleotide sequence: TGTGCCAGCACACCTGGACAAGGCGCCTATGGCTACACCTTC. It encodes CASTPGQGAYGYTF.

This chain uses TRBV4-2 with TRBJ2-2, with 9 positions matching TRBD2. From germline, CDR1 is LGHNA and CDR2 YNFKEQ. The CDR3 has 18 residues. With V trimmed by 6 bases and J by 4 bases, 15 bases remained unmatched. DNA of the CDR3: TGTGCCAGCAGGGGAAAGAGCGGGAGGCAAGGTTCCACCGGGGAGCTGTTTTTT. Encoded protein: CASRGKSGRQGSTGELFF.

The J gene is TRBJ1-1, the V gene TRBV27; weak D call: TRBD1 (5 bases). Trimming left V 3 bases short and J 3 bases short, with 14 bases between. Germline CDR1 MNHEY, CDR2 SMNVEV (reference sequence). CDR3 length: 15 residues. The CDR3 region is CASSFKGSGYTEAFF. The CDR3 nucleotides read TGTGCCAGCAGTTTTAAGGGGTCAGGGTACACTGAAGCTTTCTTT.

The chain uses TRBV18 and TRBJ2-7, with 8 bases aligning to TRBD2. In germline, CDR1 is KGHSH, CDR2 LQKENI. The junction had 3 bases not matched to a gene; V was cut back by 2 bases and J by 3 bases. This CDR3 has 14 amino acids. CDR3 DNA: TGTGCCAGCTCACCAGGAGCGGGGGTCTACGAGCAGTACTTC. As protein: CASSPGAGVYEQYF.

This sequence joins TRBV2 and TRBJ2-4, with 11 bases that match TRBD2. With V trimmed by 6 bases and J by 4 bases, 2 bases remained unmatched. Germline V gene lookup returns CDR1 SNHLY and CDR2 FYNNEI. This CDR3 spans 14 amino acids. CDR3 nucleotides: TGTGCCAGCAGGGGGACTAGCGGTAAAAACATTCAGTACTTC. Translating gives CASRGTSGKNIQYF.

The V and J genes are TRBV19 and TRBJ1-6, with a possible D match to TRBD1 (6 bases). The CDR3 length is 15 residues. V gave up 5 bases and J gave up 6 bases, with 14 bases separating them. Per the germline V gene, CDR1 is LNHDA and CDR2 is SQIVND (reference sequence). CDR3 DNA sequence: TGTGCCAGTAGTTCTTCACAGGGACCTAATTCACCCCTCCACTTT. Protein product: CASSSSQGPNSPLHF. The full variable domain, with the rest looked up from reference TRBV19 and TRBJ1-6, is DGGITQSPKYLFRKEGQNVTLSCEQNLNHDAMYWYRQDPGQGLRLIYYSQIVNDFQKGDIAEGYSVSREKKESFPLTVTSAQKNPTAFYLCASSSSQGPNSPLHFGNGTRLTVT.

This clone was counted between two and nine times. The CDR3: CASSFPGGPFNEQFF. The CDR3 nucleotides read TGTGCCAGCAGTTTCCCGGGAGGGCCTTTCAATGAGCAGTTCTTC. The chain uses TRBV6-6 and TRBJ2-1; 8 bases are shared with TRBD2. The trim removed 4 bases at V and 6 bases at J, leaving 8 bases unmatched. In germline, CDR1 is MNHNY, CDR2 SVGAGI (reference sequence). There are 15 residues in the CDR3.

The chain is built from TRBV7-9 and TRBJ2-7; 9 nucleotides line up with TRBD1. J lost 3 bases, V lost 5 bases, and 8 bases had no gene match. The germline gives CDR1 SEHNR, CDR2 FQNEAQ (reference sequence). The CDR3 loop spans 15 amino acids. CDR3 loop: CASSQGQGVNYEQYF. In DNA form, the CDR3 reads TGTGCCAGCAGCCAGGGACAGGGTGTGAACTACGAGCAGTACTTC.

In its sample, this clone was seen once. The chain couples TRBV30 to TRBJ1-6; D call uncertain. Trimming stripped 8 bases from V and 4 bases from J, with 15 bases between. Germline CDR1 GTSNPN, CDR2 SVGIG (reference sequence). The length of the CDR3 is 14 residues. The CDR3 DNA follows: TGTGCCGGTGTAGTTGGGCAGTATAATTCACCCCTCCACTTT. This translates into CAGVVGQYNSPLHF.